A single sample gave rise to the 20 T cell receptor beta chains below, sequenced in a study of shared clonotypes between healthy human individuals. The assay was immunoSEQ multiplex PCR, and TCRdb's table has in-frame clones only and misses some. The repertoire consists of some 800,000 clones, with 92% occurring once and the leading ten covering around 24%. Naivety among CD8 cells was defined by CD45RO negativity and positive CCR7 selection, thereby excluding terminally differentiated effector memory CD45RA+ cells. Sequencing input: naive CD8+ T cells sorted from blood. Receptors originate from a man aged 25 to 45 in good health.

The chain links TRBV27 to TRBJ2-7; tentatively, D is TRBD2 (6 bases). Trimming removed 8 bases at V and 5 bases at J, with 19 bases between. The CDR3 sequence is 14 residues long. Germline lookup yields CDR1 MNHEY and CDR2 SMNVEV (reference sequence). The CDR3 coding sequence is TGTGCCAGCCGTCGGGACTCAGTGGGCGACGAGCAGTACTTC. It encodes CASRRDSVGDEQYF.

CDR3 nucleotide sequence: TGTGCCACCAGCAGAGATCTGGTAATAGCAGGGTACAATGAGCAGTTCTTC. Its protein product is CATSRDLVIAGYNEQFF. V gene TRBV15 combines with J gene TRBJ2-1, with TRBD1 as a possible D gene (5 bases). This CDR3 spans 17 amino acids. Germline-derived CDR1 and CDR2 are LNHNV and YYDKDF (reference sequence). V gave up 0 bases and J gave up 4 bases, with 16 bases separating them.

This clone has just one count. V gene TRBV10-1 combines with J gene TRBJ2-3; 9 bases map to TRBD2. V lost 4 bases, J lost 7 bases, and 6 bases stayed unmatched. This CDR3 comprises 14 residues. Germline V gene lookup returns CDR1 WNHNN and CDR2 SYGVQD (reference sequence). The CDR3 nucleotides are TGCGCCAGCAGTGGCGGGCTAGCGGGACATACGCAGTATTTT. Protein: CASSGGLAGHTQYF.

The CDR3 loop is CASSEGVFGYTF. The DNA for the CDR3 is TGTGCCAGCAGTGAGGGAGTTTTCGGCTACACCTTC. The chain uses TRBV28 and TRBJ1-2; no firm D call. Trimming pared 5 bases from V and 8 bases from J, leaving 12 bases between. The CDR3 contains 12 residues. Per germline, CDR1 MDHEN and CDR2 SYDVKM.

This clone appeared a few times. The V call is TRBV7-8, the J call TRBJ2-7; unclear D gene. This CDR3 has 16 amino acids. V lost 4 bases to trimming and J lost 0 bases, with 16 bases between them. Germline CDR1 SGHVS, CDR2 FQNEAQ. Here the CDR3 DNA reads TGTGCCAGCAGCTGGGATTCGGACGGAAGCTCCTACGAGCAGTACTTC. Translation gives CASSWDSDGSSYEQYF. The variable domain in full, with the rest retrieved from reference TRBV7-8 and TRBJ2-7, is GAGVSQSPRYKVAKRGQDVALRCDPISGHVSLFWYQQALGQGPEFLTYFQNEAQLDKSGLPSDRFFAERPEGSVSTLKIQRTQQEDSAVYLCASSWDSDGSSYEQYFGPGTRLTVT.

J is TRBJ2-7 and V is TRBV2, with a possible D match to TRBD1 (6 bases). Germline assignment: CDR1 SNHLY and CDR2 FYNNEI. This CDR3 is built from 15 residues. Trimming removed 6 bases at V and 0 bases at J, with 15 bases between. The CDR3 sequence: CASRVQGSVSYEQYF. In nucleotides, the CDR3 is TGTGCCAGCAGGGTACAGGGCTCGGTCTCCTACGAGCAGTACTTC.

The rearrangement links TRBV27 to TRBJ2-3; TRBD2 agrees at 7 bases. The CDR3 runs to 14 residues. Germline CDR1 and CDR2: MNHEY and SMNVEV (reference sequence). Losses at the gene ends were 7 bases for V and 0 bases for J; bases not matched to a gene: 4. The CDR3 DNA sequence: TGTGCCAGCAAGGGAGCGGGAAGCACAGATACGCAGTATTTT. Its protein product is CASKGAGSTDTQYF.

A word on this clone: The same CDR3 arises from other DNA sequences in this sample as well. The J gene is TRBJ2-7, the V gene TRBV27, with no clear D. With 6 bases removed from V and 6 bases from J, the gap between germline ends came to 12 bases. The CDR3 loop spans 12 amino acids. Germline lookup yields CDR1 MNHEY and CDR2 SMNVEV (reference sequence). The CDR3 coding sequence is TGTGCCAGCAGCAGCACAGCGCTCGAGCAGTACTTC. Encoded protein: CASSSTALEQYF.

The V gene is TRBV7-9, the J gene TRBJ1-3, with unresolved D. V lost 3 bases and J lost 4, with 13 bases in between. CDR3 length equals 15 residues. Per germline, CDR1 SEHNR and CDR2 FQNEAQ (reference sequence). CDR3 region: CASSFQGPGGNTIYF. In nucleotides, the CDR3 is TGTGCCAGCAGCTTCCAAGGGCCCGGCGGAAACACCATATATTTT.

The chain's CDR3 is CASSFKRRDSKETQYF. The CDR3 DNA follows: TGTGCCAGCAGCTTCAAACGCCGGGACAGTAAAGAGACCCAGTACTTC. The gene calls are TRBV7-9 and TRBJ2-5; 7 nucleotides match TRBD1. Losses at the gene ends were 3 bases for V and 3 bases for J; bases not matched to a gene: 10. The CDR3 has 16 residues. Germline assignment: CDR1 SEHNR and CDR2 FQNEAQ (reference sequence).

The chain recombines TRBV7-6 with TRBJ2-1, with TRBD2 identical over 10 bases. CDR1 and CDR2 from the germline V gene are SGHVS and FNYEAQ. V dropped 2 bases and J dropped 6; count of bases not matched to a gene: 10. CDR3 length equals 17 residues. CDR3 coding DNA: TGTGCCAGCAGCTTAAATTACGAGCGGGAGGGCCCCAATGAGCAGTTCTTC. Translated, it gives CASSLNYEREGPNEQFF.

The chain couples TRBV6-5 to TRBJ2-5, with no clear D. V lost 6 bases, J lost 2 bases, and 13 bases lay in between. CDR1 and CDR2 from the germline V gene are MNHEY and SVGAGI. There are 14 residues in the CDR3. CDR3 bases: TGTGCCAGCAGGCCCGGGCGGCTACAAGAGACCCAGTACTTC. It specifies CASRPGRLQETQYF.

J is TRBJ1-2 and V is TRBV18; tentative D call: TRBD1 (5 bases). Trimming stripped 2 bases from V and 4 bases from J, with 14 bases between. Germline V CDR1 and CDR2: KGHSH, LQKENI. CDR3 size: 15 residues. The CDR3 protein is CASSPDPGTGYGYTF. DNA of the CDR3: TGTGCCAGCTCACCAGACCCAGGGACGGGCTATGGCTACACCTTC.

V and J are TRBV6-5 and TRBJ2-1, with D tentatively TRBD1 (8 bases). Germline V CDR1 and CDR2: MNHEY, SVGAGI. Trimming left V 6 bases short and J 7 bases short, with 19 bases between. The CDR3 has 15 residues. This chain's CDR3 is CASSYQGAGENEQFF. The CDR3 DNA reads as TGTGCCAGCAGCTATCAGGGGGCGGGGGAAAATGAGCAGTTCTTC.

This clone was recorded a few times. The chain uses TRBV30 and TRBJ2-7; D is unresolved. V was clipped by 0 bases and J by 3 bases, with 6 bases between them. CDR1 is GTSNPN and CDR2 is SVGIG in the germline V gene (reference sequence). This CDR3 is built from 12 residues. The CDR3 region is CAWSVHGYEQYF. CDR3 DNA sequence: TGTGCCTGGAGTGTACATGGCTACGAGCAGTACTTC. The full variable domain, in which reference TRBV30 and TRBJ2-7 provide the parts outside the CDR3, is SQTIHQWPATLVQPVGSPLSLECTVEGTSNPNLYWYRQAAGRGLQLLFYSVGIGQISSEVPQNLSASRPQDRQFILSSKKLLLSDSGFYLCAWSVHGYEQYFGPGTRLTVT.

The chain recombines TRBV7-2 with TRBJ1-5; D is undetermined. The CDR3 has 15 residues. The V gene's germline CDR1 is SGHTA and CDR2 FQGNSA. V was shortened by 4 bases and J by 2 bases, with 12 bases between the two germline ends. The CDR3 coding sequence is TGTGCCAGCAGCTCTCGACCTCAGGGCAATCAGCCCCAGCATTTT. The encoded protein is CASSSRPQGNQPQHF.

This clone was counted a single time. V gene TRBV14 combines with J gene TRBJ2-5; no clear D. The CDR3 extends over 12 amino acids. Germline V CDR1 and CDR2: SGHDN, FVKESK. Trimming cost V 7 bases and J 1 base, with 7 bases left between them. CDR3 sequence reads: CASIGLQETQYF. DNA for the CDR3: TGTGCCAGCATCGGCCTCCAAGAGACCCAGTACTTC.

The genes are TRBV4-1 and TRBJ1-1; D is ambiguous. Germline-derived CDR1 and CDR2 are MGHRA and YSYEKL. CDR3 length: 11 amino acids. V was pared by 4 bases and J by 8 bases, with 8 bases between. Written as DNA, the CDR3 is TGCGCCAGCAGCCTGGGGTCCGAAGCTTTCTTT. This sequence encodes CASSLGSEAFF.

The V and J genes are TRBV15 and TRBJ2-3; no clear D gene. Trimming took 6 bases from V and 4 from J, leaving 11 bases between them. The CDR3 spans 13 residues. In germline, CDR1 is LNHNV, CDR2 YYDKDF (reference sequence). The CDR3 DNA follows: TGTGCCACCAGTCTAACCGTCTCAGATACGCAGTATTTT. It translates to CATSLTVSDTQYF. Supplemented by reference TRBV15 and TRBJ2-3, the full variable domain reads DAMVIQNPRYQVTQFGKPVTLSCSQTLNHNVMYWYQQKSSQAPKLLFHYYDKDFNNEADTPDNFQSRRPNTSFCFLDIRSPGLGDTAMYLCATSLTVSDTQYFGPGTRLTVL.

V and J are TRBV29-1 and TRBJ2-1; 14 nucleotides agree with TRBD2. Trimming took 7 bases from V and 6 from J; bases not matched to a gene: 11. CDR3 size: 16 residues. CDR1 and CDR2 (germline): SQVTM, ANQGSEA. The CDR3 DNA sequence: TGCAGCGCAACGACTAGCGGGAGGGCCCTGACCAATGAGCAGTTCTTC. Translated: CSATTSGRALTNEQFF.